This T cell receptor beta chain was captured in a study of response to subunit inactivated influenza vaccine (dated by TCRdb to between 2018 and 2020). A note on the overall study: The study used deep quantitative T cell receptor repertoire profiling to track responses to a trivalent subunit inactivated influenza vaccine.

Receptors were amplified or captured by RT-PCR. TCRdb shows the sequencer as Illumina HiSeq 2500. Clones were called with MiXCR by TCRdb after fastp trimmed the public reads at Q25, and only in-frame beta chains were retained. Each entry merges the rows of one CDR3 protein and shows their most common DNA and genes. The sample yields 800,000 to 1,000,000 distinct CDR3 sequences; about 20% were counted once. The ten most abundant clones make up approximately 10% of the sample. The germline V gene (reference sequence) gives CDR1 as DFQATT and CDR2 as SNEGSKA. Reading from cysteine to phenylalanine, the CDR3 counts 13 amino acids. Only the CDR3 portion is preserved as DNA: 39 bases, with reading frame beginning at the first base. V is reduced by 3 bases and J by 5 bases, leaving a spacing of 11 bases between them. This clonotype came up a few times. No cognate antigen has been identified for it. Per-base qualities were not stored, and no clone one base away is much larger.

The study at large found these results: The authors proposed that each seasonal influenza vaccination may bring in only a limited number of new T cells.

This clonotype originated in a man aged 45 to 65 who received an inactivated influenza vaccine. Donor details come from another sample of the same person, matched by shared clones. The sequencing here drew on PBMCs from blood, taken roughly 5 days after vaccination. The sequence is built from TRBV20-1 and TRBJ2-1; the D segment is perhaps TRBD1 or TRBD2, each sharing 5 matched bases. For the CDR3, the sequence is CSASPGRHNEQFF. Read as DNA, the sequence is TGCAGTGCTAGTCCGGGACGCCACAATGAGCAGTTCTTC.